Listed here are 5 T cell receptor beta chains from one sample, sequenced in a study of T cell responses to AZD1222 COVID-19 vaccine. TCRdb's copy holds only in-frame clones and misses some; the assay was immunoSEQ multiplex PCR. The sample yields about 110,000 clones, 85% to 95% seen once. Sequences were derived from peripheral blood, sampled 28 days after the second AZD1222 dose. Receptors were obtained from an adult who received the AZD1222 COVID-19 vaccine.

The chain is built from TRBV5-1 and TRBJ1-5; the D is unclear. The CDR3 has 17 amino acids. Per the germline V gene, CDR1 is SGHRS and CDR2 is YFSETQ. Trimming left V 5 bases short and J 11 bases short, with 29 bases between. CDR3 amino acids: CASSSDPLTGAYEAQHF. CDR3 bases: TGCGCCAGCAGTTCCGACCCTCTGACCGGCGCCTATGAAGCCCAGCATTTT.

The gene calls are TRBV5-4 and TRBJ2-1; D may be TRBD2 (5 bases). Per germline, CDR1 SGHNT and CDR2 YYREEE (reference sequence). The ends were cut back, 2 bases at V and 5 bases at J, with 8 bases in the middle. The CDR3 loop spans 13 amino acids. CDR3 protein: CASSFVGNNEQFF. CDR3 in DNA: TGTGCCAGCAGCTTTGTCGGGAACAATGAGCAGTTCTTC.

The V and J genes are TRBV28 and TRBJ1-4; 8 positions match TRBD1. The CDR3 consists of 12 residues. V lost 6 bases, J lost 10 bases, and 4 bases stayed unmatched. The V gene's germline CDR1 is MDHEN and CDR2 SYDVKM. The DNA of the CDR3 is TGTGCCAGCAGGGGACAGGTTGGAAAACTGTTTTTT. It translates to CASRGQVGKLFF. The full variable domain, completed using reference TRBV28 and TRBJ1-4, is DVKVTQSSRYLVKRTGEKVFLECVQDMDHENMFWYRQDPGLGLRLIYFSYDVKMKEKGDIPEGYSVSREKKERFSLILESASTNQTSMYLCASRGQVGKLFFGSGTQLSVL.

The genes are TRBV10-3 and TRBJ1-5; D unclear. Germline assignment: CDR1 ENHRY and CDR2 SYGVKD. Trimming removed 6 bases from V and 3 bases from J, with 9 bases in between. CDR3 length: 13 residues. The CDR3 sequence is CAISGDLNQPQHF. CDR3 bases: TGTGCCATCAGCGGGGATCTCAATCAGCCCCAGCATTTT.

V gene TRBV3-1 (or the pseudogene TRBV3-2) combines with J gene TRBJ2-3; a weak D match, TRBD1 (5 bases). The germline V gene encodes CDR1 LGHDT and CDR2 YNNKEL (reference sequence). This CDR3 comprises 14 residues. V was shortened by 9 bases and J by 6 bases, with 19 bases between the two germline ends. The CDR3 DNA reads TGTGCCAGTCGCCCTGGGGCCTTCTCCGATACGCAGTATTTT. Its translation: CASRPGAFSDTQYF.